These T cell receptor beta chains were read from a single sample in a study of CD8+ T cells in alopecia areata. TCRdb's copy holds only in-frame clones and misses some; the assay was immunoSEQ multiplex PCR. Here the sample spans about 140,000 clones, about 85% being singletons. The starting material was CD8+ T cells sorted from blood, obtained at week 4, from a patient treated with tofacitinib. The receptors shown here come from a human donor with alopecia areata. Both conserved end residues are part of each CDR3. D genes are given only for firm matches. Rows may omit the clone size; those that give it use once, few, many or a size class.

.	TRBV30	TRBJ1-1	.	TGTGCCTGGAGAGTTGGGGTCTGGGCTTTCTTT	CAWRVGVWAFF
.	TRBV5-6	TRBJ2-1	TRBD2	TGTGCCAGCAGCTCGGCTTTAGCGGGGCTGGATGAGCAGTTCTTC	CASSSALAGLDEQFF
.	TRBV27	TRBJ2-3	TRBD2	TGTGCCAGCAGACAATTGGGGGAGGGTTCTAGCACAGATACGCAGTATTTT	CASRQLGEGSSTDTQYF
.	TRBV23-1	TRBJ2-3	.	TGCGCCAGCATAAGGGGGTTTACAGATACGCAGTATTTT	CASIRGFTDTQYF
few	TRBV18	TRBJ2-5	TRBD1	TGTGCCAGCTCCCTAAGTGAACCGGGACAGCTCCAAGAGACCCAGTACTTC	CASSLSEPGQLQETQYF
few	TRBV7-9	TRBJ2-6	TRBD1	TGTGCCAGCAGCTTAGGACAGGGGGCCCGTGGGGCCAACGTCCTGACTTTC	CASSLGQGARGANVLTF
.	TRBV11-2	TRBJ2-7	.	TGTGCCAGCAGCTTAAACTCCTACGAGCAGTACTTC	CASSLNSYEQYF
.	TRBV29-1	TRBJ2-5	.	TGCAGCGTACCCACAGGGTTTGATCAGACCCAGTACTTC	CSVPTGFDQTQYF
.	TRBV4-2	TRBJ2-3	TRBD2	TGTGCCAGCAGCCAAGACCCAGGACTAGAGATAGATACGCAGTATTTT	CASSQDPGLEIDTQYF
once	TRBV7-9	TRBJ2-1	.	TGTGCCAGCAGCTTCCCGGGCTACAATGAGCAGTTCTTC	CASSFPGYNEQFF
.	TRBV27	TRBJ1-2	.	TGTGCCAGCAGTTACTCGGGGGTTTATGGCTACACCTTC	CASSYSGVYGYTF
.	TRBV7-7	TRBJ1-1	.	TGTGCCAGCAGCCGCGAATTGAACACTGAAGCTTTCTTT	CASSRELNTEAFF
.	TRBV27	TRBJ1-1	.	TGTGCCAGCAGCATAAACAGGGAACGTGAAGCTTTCTTT	CASSINREREAFF
.	TRBV11-1	TRBJ2-3	.	TGTGCCAGCAGCTTCTCAGGGCTGGATGGATCAGATACGCAGTATTTT	CASSFSGLDGSDTQYF
.	TRBV27	TRBJ1-1	TRBD1	TGTGCCAGCAGTATAGGGACAGGTGGAAACACTGAAGCTTTCTTT	CASSIGTGGNTEAFF
.	TRBV19	TRBJ2-1	.	TGTGCCAGTAGTATATTTGCCCAGGGCTACAATGAGCAGTTCTTC	CASSIFAQGYNEQFF
.	TRBV4-1	TRBJ2-1	.	TGCGCCAGCAAACCCTTCACGGGAGTTGTTGAGCAGTTCTTC	CASKPFTGVVEQFF
.	TRBV4-1	TRBJ2-1	.	TGCGCCAGCAGCCTAAAGACGGGCAATGAGCAGTTCTTC	CASSLKTGNEQFF
once	TRBV30	TRBJ2-1	.	TGTGCCTGGAGTATGAGGGAGCAGTTCTTC	CAWSMREQFF
.	TRBV7-9	TRBJ2-7	.	TGTGCCAGCAGCTTCCGGGACAAATCCTACGAGCAGTACTTC	CASSFRDKSYEQYF
.	TRBV6-5	TRBJ1-2	.	TGTGCCAGCAGTTACGACGCCGCGGGGACTTATGGCTACACCTTC	CASSYDAAGTYGYTF
.	TRBV12-2	TRBJ1-6	.	TGTGCAAGTCGCTTAGCACGGACAGGGGGTGTCTATAATTCACCCCTCCACTTT	CASRLARTGGVYNSPLHF
.	TRBV7-9	TRBJ1-3	.	TGTGCCAGCAGCTTAATGAGGTCGTCAGGAAACACCATATATTTT	CASSLMRSSGNTIYF
.	TRBV14	TRBJ1-1	.	TGTGCCAGCAGCCAAGTGGGCAGGGCCGGGAACACTGAAGCTTTCTTT	CASSQVGRAGNTEAFF
.	TRBV7-9	TRBJ2-6	.	TGTGCCAGCATCGGGAGGGGGCGTGGGGCCAACGTCCTGACTTTC	CASIGRGRGANVLTF
.	TRBV6-6	TRBJ1-1	.	TGTGCCAGCAGCCTAGGGGCCGGAGATAGTAACACTGAAGCTTTCTTT	CASSLGAGDSNTEAFF
.	TRBV2	TRBJ2-7	.	TGTGCCAGAGAGGCGGGGTCGTCCTACGAGCAGTACTTC	CAREAGSSYEQYF
.	TRBV30	TRBJ1-1	.	TGTGCCTGGAGGACGGTGACTGAAGCTTTCTTT	CAWRTVTEAFF
.	TRBV7-2	TRBJ2-7	.	TGTGCCAGCAGCTTAACGGGGGCCGGGGAGCAGTACTTC	CASSLTGAGEQYF
.	TRBV11-2	TRBJ2-7	.	TGTGCCAGCAGCTTAGGCCACGAGCAGTACTTC	CASSLGHEQYF
.	TRBV7-3	TRBJ2-3	TRBD2	TGTGCCAGCAGCTTGGCGGGAGGAACAGATACGCAGTATTTT	CASSLAGGTDTQYF
.	TRBV15	TRBJ2-7	.	TGTGCCACCAGCAGAGAGAAGGAATTAAGCTACGAGCAGTACTTC	CATSREKELSYEQYF
.	TRBV30	TRBJ2-3	.	TGTGCCTGGAGTGTAGCGGCTAACACAGATACGCAGTATTTT	CAWSVAANTDTQYF
.	TRBV4-1	TRBJ2-7	TRBD2	TGCGCCAGCAGCAAAGTAGCGGGGGGGCCCCCCTACGAGCAGTACTTC	CASSKVAGGPPYEQYF
.	TRBV7-9	TRBJ1-3	.	TGTGCCAGCAGCACCGGTCCGGGACAATTCTCTGGAAACACCATATATTTT	CASSTGPGQFSGNTIYF
.	TRBV6-5	TRBJ2-3	.	TGTGCCAGTGGAGACGCGGGCACAGATACGCAGTATTTT	CASGDAGTDTQYF
.	TRBV7-9	TRBJ2-7	TRBD2	TGTGCCAGCAGCTCATCGACTAGCGCGAGCTCCTACGAGCAGTACTTC	CASSSSTSASSYEQYF
.	TRBV23-1	TRBJ1-2	TRBD1	TGCGCCAGCTACACTGGGGGGACAGGGTCCGACTATGGCTACACCTTC	CASYTGGTGSDYGYTF
.	TRBV7-9	TRBJ2-7	TRBD2	TGTGCCAGCAGCCCTGGGACTAGCGGGGGGATCTACGAGCAGTACTTC	CASSPGTSGGIYEQYF
.	TRBV6-6	TRBJ2-1	TRBD2	TGTGCCAGCAGCCTCAGCGGGGGTTCCTACAATGAGCAGTTCTTC	CASSLSGGSYNEQFF
few	TRBV27	TRBJ2-1	TRBD2	TGTGCCAGCAGTTACAAGAGTTCTAGCGGGAGCACCTACAATGAGCAGTTCTTC	CASSYKSSSGSTYNEQFF
.	TRBV21-1	TRBJ2-7	.	TGTGCCAGCACTTTTTCCGACAGGAGTACGGACTACGAGCAGTACTTC	CASTFSDRSTDYEQYF
.	TRBV27	TRBJ2-3	.	TGTGCCAGCAGTTTACAGGGGTTGACAGATACGCAGTATTTT	CASSLQGLTDTQYF
.	TRBV6-4	TRBJ2-1	.	TGTGCCAGCAGTGACAGCTCCTACAATGAGCAGTTCTTC	CASSDSSYNEQFF
.	TRBV29-1	TRBJ1-1	TRBD1	TGCAGCGTTTCTCGCTCCGGGACAGCGGACACTGAAGCTTTCTTT	CSVSRSGTADTEAFF
.	TRBV7-6	TRBJ2-7	TRBD2	TGTGCCAGCAGCTTGGGACTAGCGGGCTACGAGCAGTACTTC	CASSLGLAGYEQYF